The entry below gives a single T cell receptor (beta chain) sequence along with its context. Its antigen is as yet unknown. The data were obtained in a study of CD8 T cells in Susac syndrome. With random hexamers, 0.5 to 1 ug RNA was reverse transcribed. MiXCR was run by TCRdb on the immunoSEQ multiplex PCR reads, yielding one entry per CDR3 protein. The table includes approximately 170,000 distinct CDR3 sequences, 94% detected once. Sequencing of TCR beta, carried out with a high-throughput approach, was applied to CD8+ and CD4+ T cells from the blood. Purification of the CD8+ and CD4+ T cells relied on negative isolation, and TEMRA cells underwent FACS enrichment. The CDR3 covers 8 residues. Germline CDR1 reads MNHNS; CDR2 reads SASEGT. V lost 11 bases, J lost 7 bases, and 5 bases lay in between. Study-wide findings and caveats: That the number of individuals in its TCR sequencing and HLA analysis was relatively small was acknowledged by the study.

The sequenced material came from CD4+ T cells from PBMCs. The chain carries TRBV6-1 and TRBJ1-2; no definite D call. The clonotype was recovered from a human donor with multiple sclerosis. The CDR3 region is CAAGGYTF. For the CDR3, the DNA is TGTGCCGCCGGTGGCTACACCTTC.